Below, 19 T cell receptor beta chains from the same sample are listed, as sequenced in a study of cytomegalovirus exposure and HLA in healthy donors. 60 Vbeta and 13 Jbeta primers were used in PCR. This table comes from immunoSEQ multiplex PCR, and its TCRdb copy is limited to in-frame clones, with some not included. The table shows some 190,000 clones, with 60% to 85% occurring only once. The specimen was PBMCs. The receptors were sampled from a man between 18 and 29 years old in good health and CMV-seronegative.

The CDR3 sequence is CAISEFQGAEQYF. The CDR3 DNA reads as TGTGCCATCAGTGAATTTCAGGGGGCCGAGCAGTACTTC. The rearrangement uses TRBV10-3 and TRBJ2-7, with 8 nucleotides matching TRBD1. Trimming took 3 bases from V and 6 from J; bases not matched to a gene: 4. Looked up from germline, CDR1 is ENHRY and CDR2 is SYGVKD. This CDR3 comprises 13 residues.

The genes are TRBV11-2 and TRBJ2-5, with TRBD2 matching over 7 bases. The CDR3 covers 14 residues. The ends lost 6 bases at V and 4 bases at J; junction bases unmatched: 8. The V gene's germline CDR1 is SGHAT and CDR2 FQNNGV. The DNA for the CDR3 is TGTGCCAGCAGTAAAGCTGGGGAGGGAGAGACCCAGTACTTC. It specifies CASSKAGEGETQYF.

The rearrangement joins TRBV7-2 to TRBJ2-7, with 8 bases lining up with TRBD1. The V segment lost 0 bases and the J segment 3 bases; nucleotides outside the gene matches: 4. Germline V gene data show CDR1 as SGHTA and CDR2 as FQGNSA. This CDR3 spans 15 amino acids. CDR3: CASSLADREIYEQYF. The CDR3 region has the DNA TGTGCCAGCAGCTTAGCGGACAGGGAAATCTACGAGCAGTACTTC.

This clone has only one observation. V gene TRBV7-9 combines with J gene TRBJ2-7, with TRBD2 identical over 9 bases. The CDR3 runs 14 residues. The germline V gene encodes CDR1 SEHNR and CDR2 FQNEAQ (reference sequence). V lost 7 bases and J lost 2; bases outside the gene matches: 6. CDR3 DNA: TGTGCCAGCACCAATCTAGCGGGGCCCTACGAGCAGTACTTC. This codes for CASTNLAGPYEQYF.

This clone showed up just a few times. The chain combines TRBV6-6 with TRBJ1-4; D remains ambiguous. The length of the CDR3 is 15 residues. Germline V gives CDR1 MNHNY, CDR2 SVGAGI (reference sequence). Trimming removed 6 bases from V and 10 bases from J, with 21 bases in between. The DNA of the CDR3 is TGTGCCAGCAGACCGGGCGGGGAGGGTCTCAGAAAACTGTTTTTT. Translated, it gives CASRPGGEGLRKLFF.

The chain recombines TRBV30 with TRBJ1-5; 7 nucleotides align to TRBD1. This CDR3 has 14 residues. Germline values: CDR1 GTSNPN, CDR2 SVGIG (reference sequence). V was clipped by 2 bases and J by 3 bases; unmatched bases: 4. The DNA for the CDR3 is TGTGCCTGGAGTTGGACAGGACACAATCAGCCCCAGCATTTT. Translating it yields CAWSWTGHNQPQHF.

This chain connects TRBV7-2 to TRBJ1-1, with D uncertain. This CDR3 spans 13 amino acids. The ends were cut back, 0 bases at V and 11 bases at J, with 13 bases in the middle. Germline V gene lookup returns CDR1 SGHTA and CDR2 FQGNSA. The CDR3 here is CASSLAAAAEAFF. In DNA form, the CDR3 reads TGTGCCAGCAGCTTAGCCGCGGCCGCCGAGGCTTTCTTT.

The chain couples TRBV27 to TRBJ2-5; 10 bases map to TRBD2. The CDR3 totals 15 residues. The V and J ends lost 4 bases and 4 bases, in that order; junction bases with no gene match: 6. Germline CDR1 reads MNHEY; CDR2 reads SMNVEV (reference sequence). CDR3 residues: CASSYRLAGGETQYF. For the CDR3, the DNA is TGTGCCAGCAGTTACCGACTAGCGGGCGGAGAGACCCAGTACTTC.

This rearrangement joins TRBV5-4 to TRBJ2-3, with TRBD2 matching over 10 bases. CDR3 length: 16 amino acids. Germline CDR1 reads SGHNT; CDR2 reads YYREEE (reference sequence). Unmatched junction bases numbered 9, after V lost 7 bases and J lost 1 base. The chain's CDR3 is CASASSGGGGTDTQYF. CDR3 DNA: TGTGCCAGCGCCTCTAGCGGGGGAGGCGGCACAGATACGCAGTATTTT.

The rearrangement links TRBV10-2 to TRBJ2-1, with 9 bases that match TRBD2. CDR3 length: 14 residues. Germline V lookup: CDR1 WSHSY, CDR2 SAAADI. V was clipped by 5 bases and J by 9 bases; unmatched bases: 8. CDR3: CASSQGGRGSEQFF. The CDR3 DNA sequence: TGCGCCAGCAGTCAGGGCGGGAGGGGAAGTGAGCAGTTCTTC.

The chain is built from TRBV28 and TRBJ1-1; D call uncertain. V was trimmed by 1 base and J by 1 base, leaving 4 bases between them. The germline CDR1 and CDR2 sequences are MDHEN and SYDVKM. The CDR3 consists of 13 residues. The CDR3 spells CASSLSRNTEAFF. CDR3 sequence (DNA): TGTGCCAGCAGTTTATCCAGGAACACTGAAGCTTTCTTT.

V usage is TRBV9 and J usage is TRBJ1-6, with D possibly matching TRBD1 (5 bases). Trimming removed 4 bases from V and 3 bases from J, with 11 bases in between. The CDR3 is 15 amino acids. Looked up from germline, CDR1 is SGDLS and CDR2 is YYNGEE. The CDR3 is CASSPGQVYNSPLHF. The CDR3 nucleotides are TGTGCCAGCAGCCCTGGACAAGTCTATAATTCACCCCTCCACTTT.

This rearrangement joins TRBV28 to TRBJ2-7; 9 bases are shared with TRBD1. This CDR3 region has 14 residues. Losses at the gene ends were 11 bases for V and 3 bases for J; bases not matched to a gene: 11. From germline, CDR1 is MDHEN and CDR2 SYDVKM. The CDR3 reads CAASHPGQGYEQYF. In nucleotides, the CDR3 is TGTGCCGCGTCCCACCCGGGACAGGGCTACGAGCAGTACTTC.

The genes are TRBV10-3 and TRBJ1-3; D call uncertain. Trimming cost V 3 bases and J 8 bases, with 5 bases left between them. CDR1 and CDR2 from the germline V gene are ENHRY and SYGVKD. This CDR3 is 11 amino acids long. DNA of the CDR3: TGTGCCATCAGTGAACTACACACCATATATTTT. Protein sequence: CAISELHTIYF.

This clone was seen only a few times. The chain employs TRBV7-3 and TRBJ2-2, with 10 nucleotides matching TRBD1. With 2 bases clipped from V and 5 bases from J, the junction kept 14 bases outside the gene matches. CDR1 is SGHTA and CDR2 is FQGTGA in the germline V gene. CDR3 length: 19 residues. The CDR3 region has the DNA TGTGCCAGCAGCTTACTTATCGTCGGACAGGGGGGTTCAACCGGGGAGCTGTTTTTT. It codes for CASSLLIVGQGGSTGELFF.

This chain connects TRBV5-6 to TRBJ2-5; perhaps TRBD2 as D (6 bases). The CDR3 extends over 17 amino acids. V shed 4 bases and J shed 4 bases, with 23 bases lying between them. Germline values: CDR1 SGHDT, CDR2 YYEEEE. The CDR3 DNA follows: TGTGCCAGCAGCGGGATGGGGGGTTCATTTAGCGGAGAGACCCAGTACTTC. Protein: CASSGMGGSFSGETQYF.

The chain combines TRBV11-2 with TRBJ2-3, with 7 nucleotides matching TRBD2. CDR3 size: 16 residues. Germline loops: CDR1 SGHAT, CDR2 FQNNGV. The V segment lost 1 base and the J segment 4 bases; nucleotides outside the gene matches: 8. CDR3 protein: CASSLVGLGVSDTQYF. The CDR3 DNA sequence: TGTGCCAGCAGCTTAGTTGGACTAGGGGTTTCAGATACGCAGTATTTT.

The chain has TRBV6-1 and TRBJ1-1; D remains unclear. Trimming cost V 0 bases and J 7 bases, with 6 bases left between them. CDR1 is MNHNS and CDR2 is SASEGT in the germline V gene. The CDR3 has 12 amino acids. The CDR3 DNA is TGTGCCAGCAGTGAAGCGCAGATTGAAGCTTTCTTT. Its protein product is CASSEAQIEAFF.

Turning to this clone: Germline and junction disagree at one end, which may indicate a read error. V usage is TRBV7-7 and J usage is TRBJ1-5; 7 bases align to TRBD1. The CDR3 sequence is 16 residues long. Germline CDR1 and CDR2: SSHAT and FNYEAQ (reference sequence). CDR3 in amino acids: CASSLSGTVLNQPQHF. The CDR3 region has the DNA TGTGCTAGCAGCTTATCCGGGACAGTTCTCAATCAGCCCCAGCATTTT.